A selection of T cell receptor beta chains follows, all from one sample in a study of CXCR3-negative and CXCR3-positive naive CD8 T cells. TCRdb re-called the 5' RACE reads and catalogs CDR3 proteins one per entry, DNA excluded. The sample data list around 50,000 distinct CDR3 sequences. Source material: naive CXCR3- CD8+ T cells from blood. These receptors were taken from a human donor in good health. Some clones in this sample may be carry-over from other donors' samples. Each CDR3 is given with its conserved first and last residue.

V	J	CDR3
TRBV6-5	TRBJ2-7	CASRPGLAGYEQYF
TRBV12-3/TRBV12-4	TRBJ2-6	CASSLGSSSSGANVLTF
TRBV28	TRBJ2-5	CASSFWGLAGDPQETQYF
TRBV7-9	TRBJ2-1	CASSSSTSGPTYNEQFF
TRBV11-2	TRBJ1-2	CASSLGQGVYYGYTF
TRBV28	TRBJ2-7	CASSFTAGTRDSYEQYF
TRBV9	TRBJ2-7	CASSVGQDKAYEQYF
TRBV12-5	TRBJ2-7	CASGLSAGDFLPTYEQYF
TRBV29-1	TRBJ2-2	CSARLTGTNTGELFF
TRBV4-3	TRBJ2-2	CASSQDVAGSGTGELFF
TRBV4-1	TRBJ1-4	CASSQDSQDNEKLFF
TRBV15	TRBJ2-1	CAAQQGNEQFF
TRBV6-1	TRBJ2-1	CASSHLAGVNEQFF
TRBV20-1	TRBJ1-6	CSAAEGVDNSPLHF
TRBV28	TRBJ2-7	CASSFMDRARNEQYF
TRBV7-6	TRBJ2-7	CASSAGLAGPTYEQYF
TRBV6-2/TRBV6-3	TRBJ2-1	CASSYSLGSYEQFF
TRBV20-1	TRBJ2-7	CSGLAGVYEQYF
TRBV28	TRBJ2-2	CATGGGGELFF
TRBV4-2	TRBJ1-1	CASSPANYSNTEAFF
TRBV4-3	TRBJ2-7	CASSQLAPGAGFSYEQYF
TRBV29-1	TRBJ2-7	CSVELGYEQYF
TRBV29-1	TRBJ2-1	CSVLTESYNEQFF
TRBV9	TRBJ2-1	CASSPTGGPVNEQFF